These T cell receptor beta chains were read from a single sample in a study of cytomegalovirus exposure and HLA in healthy donors. Produced via immunoSEQ multiplex PCR; TCRdb's table is partial and in-frame only. The table shows about 130,000 clones, with around 82% occurring only once. Material for sequencing was PBMCs. These receptors were collected from a woman aged 40 to 49 in good health and CMV-seropositive. Each CDR3 is given without its conserved first and last residue. The order of the fields is V gene, clone size, CDR3 protein. Size values are once, few and many counts, or a class for expanded clones, and some rows have none.

V gene: TRBV27; clone size: NA; CDR3 protein: ASRGTGWYNEQF
V gene: TRBV29-1; clone size: NA; CDR3 protein: SVDKQVSYNEQF
V gene: TRBV11-2; clone size: NA; CDR3 protein: ASSLLLGQIIAGELF
V gene: TRBV7-6; clone size: NA; CDR3 protein: ASSSSHGETQY
V gene: TRBV28; clone size: once; CDR3 protein: ASSPGLALYEQY
V gene: TRBV6-6; clone size: NA; CDR3 protein: ASSYLYGYT
V gene: TRBV30; clone size: NA; CDR3 protein: AFTPPGTYEQY
V gene: TRBV7-2; clone size: NA; CDR3 protein: ASSPRTSGNTGELF
V gene: TRBV7-9; clone size: few; CDR3 protein: ASSQNSGEKLF
V gene: TRBV2; clone size: few; CDR3 protein: ASTPLARETQY
V gene: TRBV11-2; clone size: NA; CDR3 protein: ASSLGGHHLDTGELF
V gene: TRBV6-1; clone size: NA; CDR3 protein: ASSEMGPGANVLT
V gene: TRBV6-1; clone size: NA; CDR3 protein: ASNPRMENTEAF
V gene: TRBV7-9; clone size: NA; CDR3 protein: ASLPTQGELF
V gene: TRBV13; clone size: NA; CDR3 protein: ASSPDRVYGYT
V gene: TRBV7-2; clone size: NA; CDR3 protein: ASSLTQGAYEQY
V gene: TRBV27; clone size: NA; CDR3 protein: ASKPEGPYEKLF
V gene: TRBV2; clone size: NA; CDR3 protein: ASNPGTEDTIY
V gene: TRBV7-3; clone size: NA; CDR3 protein: ASSSGGTASNEQF
V gene: TRBV10-3; clone size: few; CDR3 protein: AISESGERSYT
V gene: TRBV27; clone size: NA; CDR3 protein: ASSLGAEPEANYGYT
V gene: TRBV18; clone size: NA; CDR3 protein: ASSPPGQPNTEAF
V gene: TRBV2; clone size: NA; CDR3 protein: ASSAPPPETQY
V gene: TRBV6-5; clone size: few; CDR3 protein: ASSYSAPDTQY
V gene: TRBV9; clone size: NA; CDR3 protein: ASSARLEDWNEQF
V gene: TRBV28; clone size: NA; CDR3 protein: ASSPHREGSTEAF
V gene: TRBV7-3; clone size: few; CDR3 protein: ASSSDTGELF
V gene: TRBV29-1; clone size: NA; CDR3 protein: SVVRGSGYGYT
V gene: TRBV30; clone size: NA; CDR3 protein: AWRVTGTGNTEAF
V gene: TRBV28; clone size: NA; CDR3 protein: ATRRIGQGLPTYEQY
V gene: TRBV29-1; clone size: NA; CDR3 protein: SGIWGSGIGTQY
V gene: TRBV28; clone size: NA; CDR3 protein: ASSLLAGPYEQY
V gene: TRBV21-1; clone size: NA; CDR3 protein: ASIKDRGPQETQY
V gene: TRBV2; clone size: NA; CDR3 protein: ASARFTGLGSDTQY
V gene: TRBV7-9; clone size: NA; CDR3 protein: ASSPKPPTLH
V gene: TRBV6-1; clone size: NA; CDR3 protein: ASSAENGSGNEQF
V gene: TRBV7-2; clone size: NA; CDR3 protein: ASSLTGQPAYGYT